This entry features one T cell receptor (beta chain) sequence. This clone's antigen is unknown. Nothing much larger sits one base from this clone, and base qualities are not available. In the ophthalmopathy patients, disease was moderately to severely active, with a Clinical Activity Score of 3 or more, a NOSPECS grade of 4 or more, and a duration of less than 3 months. Patients with uncontrolled infections, other autoimmune diseases, pregnancy or lactation were excluded. Diagnoses relied on clinical symptoms, serum thyroxine and TRAb, thyroid ultrasound and orbital computed tomography. PBMCs were isolated from 8 to 10 ml of fresh peripheral blood by Ficoll-Paque density gradient centrifugation. Trizol reagent was used to extract total RNA, and RNA quality was then checked on an Agilent 2100 Bioanalyzer. Amplification of TCR beta CDR3 regions was carried out from RNA transcripts. The TCR CDR3 was subjected to a first round of RT-PCR using the HTBI primer set and the Qiagen OneStep RT-PCR kit. A second multiplex PCR round built the libraries, followed by size selection and purification. Sequencing of the libraries was done on an Illumina HiSeq2000 using paired-end 100 bp reads. The authors processed their data as follows. SOAPnuke was used to process the raw data, throwing out any read that contained adapters or uncalled bases, had a mean Phred below 15, or lacked an exact constant-primer or identifier match. COPE v1.2.5 was used to merge high-quality paired reads, and clonotypes were defined as unique nucleotide sequences. MiTCR v1.1 was used to align the clonotypes against IMGT TRBV, TRBD and TRBJ reference segments. The analysis included only V-J combinations with a frequency above 0.0001, which together covered 98% to 99.2% of the repertoires. The TCS score was defined as F50 (clonal expansion) divided by E x V (chaos), with BLOSUM62-based TCRdist calculated between CDR3 peptides within each V-J. Welch's t-statistics and random forest reduced around 520 V-J features to 13, which were used in a naive Bayes classifier (R e1071). The similarity between thyroid and blood repertoires was quantified using the Morisita-Horn index. TCRdb reworked the public reads: Q25 trimming with fastp, MiXCR clone assembly, productive beta chains retained. When rows share a CDR3 protein, they turn into one entry using the most common DNA and genes. What appears here as the V and J calls and clone size reflects TCRdb's work, not the paper's. This sample has hundreds of thousands of distinct CDR3 sequences in its table, and 14% to 15% of those were observed once. Around 4.5% of the sample goes to the ten largest clones.

The germline V gene encodes CDR1 MDHEN and CDR2 SYDVKM. Between the V and J ends, shortened by 7 bases and 2 bases respectively, the junction contains 14 bases. The CDR3 runs 14 amino acids, cysteine and phenylalanine included. This entry keeps only the CDR3 DNA: 42 bases, framed from base 1. This entry comes from a study of T cells in Graves' hyperthyroidism and ophthalmopathy (dated by TCRdb to between 2018 and 2021). Regarding the study in general: Peripheral blood samples were taken at the time of initial diagnosis, prior to any treatment. TCR V-J signatures able to tell the groups apart were searched for in a discovery cohort of 100 patients, of whom approximately 40 had Graves' ophthalmopathy and roughly 58 had stable Graves' hyperthyroidism. The paper describes TCR Vbeta CDR3 sequencing of 140 or so peripheral blood samples, made up of 40 to 45 ophthalmopathy patients, 70 to 75 hyperthyroidism patients and roughly 17 progressor patients. After blood sampling, hyperthyroidism patients were treated with methimazole at a starting dose of 30 mg daily, and ophthalmopathy patients were treated with high-dose intravenous methylprednisolone. In about 6 Graves' hyperthyroidism patients, the study also compared T-cell repertoires from thyroid tissue with T-cell repertoires from blood. Prospective prediction of ophthalmopathy was tested in an independent validation cohort consisting of under 20 hyperthyroidism patients and approximately 16 patients who later progressed to ophthalmopathy. For training and testing, the 100 or so patients in the discovery cohort were randomly divided in a 7:3 ratio.

Study-wide conclusions, independent of this receptor: In validation, progression to ophthalmopathy was predicted by the model with almost 71% sensitivity and roughly 72% specificity, a median of 6.5 months before onset. Most expanded thyroid clonotypes (frequency above 0.001) were also found in blood, which suggests that blood repertoires may mirror thyroid immune responses. Ophthalmopathy was separated from stable hyperthyroidism by a 13 V-J signature model, with over 85% sensitivity and about 81% specificity obtained in cross-validation and 80%/75% obtained in testing. No statistical method was used to fix the sample size in advance, and group allocation was not hidden from the investigators.

The receptor was derived from a woman aged 40 to 50 with Graves' ophthalmopathy. The V gene is TRBV28 and the J gene is TRBJ1-1, with TRBD1 perhaps the D gene, on 5 matching bases. Sequencing used blood. The DNA sequence is as follows: TGTGCCAGCACCCCAGGGCGCAGAAACACTGAAGCTTTCTTT. The translation is CASTPGRRNTEAFF. With the rest looked up from the reference TRBV28 and TRBJ1-1 genes rather than sequenced, the full variable domain is DVKVTQSSRYLVKRTGEKVFLECVQDMDHENMFWYRQDPGLGLRLIYFSYDVKMKEKGDIPEGYSVSREKKERFSLILESASTNQTSMYLCASTPGRRNTEAFFGQGTRLTVV.